Below are 5 T cell receptor beta chains sequenced from a single sample in a study of technical replicates of blood from a handful of donors. The table came from immunoSEQ multiplex PCR; TCRdb's copy has only in-frame clones and leaves some out. Among under 20,000 clones listed, 70% to 90% were seen once. Material for sequencing was PBMCs. These receptors were obtained from a human donor in good health.

This clone was seen only once. The J gene is TRBJ1-1, the V gene TRBV18, with TRBD1 matching over 9 bases. Germline V gives CDR1 KGHSH, CDR2 LQKENI. The CDR3 consists of 18 residues. V lost 4 bases, J lost 4 bases, and 16 bases stayed unmatched. CDR3 region: CASSLTVGTGKLGTEAFF. CDR3 nucleotide sequence: TGTGCCAGCTCACTCACGGTCGGGACAGGGAAGTTGGGCACTGAAGCTTTCTTT.

The gene calls are TRBV9 and TRBJ2-3; 12 bases fit TRBD2. CDR1 is SGDLS, CDR2 YYNGEE, per germline. The trim removed 6 bases at V and 6 bases at J, leaving 8 bases unmatched. The CDR3 is 15 amino acids. In DNA form, the CDR3 reads TGTGCCAGCACCCCAGCTAGCGGGAGGGCCGATACGCAGTATTTT. This translates into CASTPASGRADTQYF.

The chain has TRBV6-1 and TRBJ1-5; 9 bases are shared with TRBD1. Germline values: CDR1 MNHNS, CDR2 SASEGT. The ends lost 6 bases at V and 9 bases at J; junction bases unmatched: 6. This CDR3 comprises 13 residues. The CDR3 is CASREGQGWPQHF. For the CDR3, the DNA is TGTGCCAGCAGAGAGGGACAGGGTTGGCCCCAGCATTTT.

The chain has TRBV6-1 and TRBJ2-3; 8 nucleotides align to TRBD2. The CDR3 runs 13 residues. V dropped 6 bases and J dropped 3; count of bases not matched to a gene: 2. From germline, CDR1 is MNHNS and CDR2 SASEGT. In DNA form, the CDR3 reads TGTGCCAGCAGGGGGACTAGTACAGATACGCAGTATTTT. Its translation is CASRGTSTDTQYF.

This chain joins TRBV19 and TRBJ2-7; 7 bases line up with TRBD2. V lost 3 bases, J lost 7 bases, and 12 bases stayed unmatched. Germline values: CDR1 LNHDA, CDR2 SQIVND (reference sequence). This CDR3 has 15 amino acids. CDR3 sequence (DNA): TGTGCCAGTAGTATGGGCAGCGGGGCCCCTCAAGAGCAGTACTTC. Translated: CASSMGSGAPQEQYF.